This T cell receptor beta chain was profiled in a study of cytomegalovirus exposure and HLA in healthy donors. As for the study in general: The roughly 670 first-cohort repertoires shared a platform with the 130 or so validation repertoires, as reported in a later analysis.

A word on this clone: Its target is unknown.

Clones were sequenced by immunoSEQ multiplex PCR, and TCRdb holds only the in-frame ones, with some missing. The repertoire includes some 60,000 clones, roughly 96% of them detected once, and approximately 1% sits in the top ten. General study findings and limits: The study put under 200 TCR beta chains on its list as cytomegalovirus-associated. It was reported that the classifier diagnosed cytomegalovirus status with high specificity and sensitivity in both the original and validation cohorts.

This receptor was identified in a man aged 18 to 35 in good health and CMV-seronegative. Material for sequencing was PBMCs.

CDR3 sequence: CAWSDDRLTQKLFF. For the CDR3, the DNA is TGTGCCTGGAGTGACGACAGGCTTACACAAAAACTGTTTTTT. V gene TRBV30 combines with J gene TRBJ1-4; weak D call: TRBD1 (6 bases). The CDR3 loop spans 14 amino acids. The V gene lost 1 base and the J gene lost 9 bases, with 15 bases spanning the gap. CDR1 is GTSNPN and CDR2 is SVGIG in the germline V gene (reference sequence).